The 28 T cell receptor beta chains presented below share a single source sample, sequenced in a study of molecular identifiers for immune sequencing clone quantification. TCRdb ran MiXCR on the PCR reads and lists one entry per CDR3 protein. This sample has approximately 90,000 distinct CDR3 sequences, with roughly a fifth found just once. Sequencing was done on a sample of naive CD8+ T cells from blood, with Jurkat cell RNA spiked in. Subset given: FACS-sorted CD8+CD4-CCR7+CD45RA+ naive T cells. These TCRs come from a human donor in good health. Some libraries in this study had Jurkat cell RNA spiked in.

This rearrangement joins TRBV25-1 to TRBJ2-3, with D uncertain. The germline V gene has CDR1 MGHDK and CDR2 SYGVNS. V was cut by 7 bases and J by 5 bases, with 7 bases left in between. This CDR3 is 11 amino acids long. CDR3: CASTLGDTQYF. The CDR3 region has the DNA TGTGCCAGCACCCTTGGAGATACGCAGTATTTT.

This clonotype was found many times. The chain's CDR3 is CASSLVSGNRSTEAFF. DNA for the CDR3: TGCGCCAGCAGCTTGGTTTCGGGGAATAGGAGCACTGAAGCTTTCTTT. The chain uses TRBV5-1 and TRBJ1-1; unclear D gene. The CDR3 contains 16 residues. V was shortened by 0 bases and J by 4 bases, with 16 bases between the two germline ends. From germline, CDR1 is SGHRS and CDR2 YFSETQ.

This clonotype has at least ten counts. The chain joins TRBV27 to TRBJ1-1, with D unresolved. V lost 6 bases to trimming and J lost 0 bases, with 11 bases between them. This CDR3 contains 14 residues. The germline CDR1 and CDR2 sequences are MNHEY and SMNVEV (reference sequence). The CDR3: CASSQTSLNTEAFF. CDR3 in DNA: TGTGCCAGCAGCCAGACTTCCTTGAACACTGAAGCTTTCTTT.

This clonotype has only a few counts. V is TRBV9 and J is TRBJ1-1; D might be TRBD1 (6 bases). Trimming removed 0 bases at V and 4 bases at J, with 10 bases between. The CDR3 spans 14 residues. Germline-derived CDR1 and CDR2 are SGDLS and YYNGEE. The CDR3, as DNA: TGTGCCAGCAGCGTAGTGGACAGTCCCACTGAAGCTTTCTTT. It yields the protein CASSVVDSPTEAFF.

CDR3 region: CASSQGGGAHGDTQYF. The DNA for the CDR3 is TGCGCCAGCAGCCAAGGTGGGGGTGCACACGGAGATACGCAGTATTTT. J is TRBJ2-3 and V is TRBV4-3, with D possibly called TRBD1 or TRBD2 (5 bases each). CDR1 and CDR2 from the germline V gene are LGHNA and YSLEER. The CDR3 sequence is 16 residues long. With 1 base removed from V and 5 bases from J, the gap between germline ends came to 16 bases.

This clonotype was counted at least ten times. This chain uses TRBV7-2 with TRBJ2-5, with D possibly matching TRBD1 (6 bases). V lost 5 bases to trimming and J lost 5 bases, with 15 bases between them. Germline V gives CDR1 SGHTA, CDR2 FQGNSA. The CDR3 runs to 14 residues. This CDR3 reads CASSPTGSWETQYF. In nucleotides, the CDR3 is TGTGCCAGCAGCCCTACAGGGTCATGGGAGACCCAGTACTTC.

On this clonotype itself: A single base separates this from a much larger clone, so it may be a read error. J is TRBJ1-1 and V is TRBV6-5, with unresolved D. CDR1 and CDR2 from the germline V gene are MNHEY and SVGAGI. The CDR3 loop spans 14 amino acids. The CDR3 is CASSYSLGLAEASF. In DNA form, the CDR3 reads TGTGCCAGCAGTTACTCGCTAGGGTTGGCTGAAGCTTCCTTT.

In this sample, this clonotype turned up many times. The chain joins TRBV3-1 to TRBJ2-3; either TRBD1 or TRBD2 may supply D (5 bases each). CDR1 is LGHDT, CDR2 YNNKEL, per germline (reference sequence). The CDR3 has 13 residues. Trimming removed 3 bases from V and 6 bases from J, with 10 bases in between. As DNA, the CDR3 is TGTGCCAGCAGCCAGGCAGGGAGTGATACGCAGTATTTT. This sequence encodes CASSQAGSDTQYF.

In this sample, this clonotype turned up many times. The V and J genes are TRBV11-2 and TRBJ2-1; unclear D gene. Between the trimmed V and J ends, which lost 5 bases and 7 bases, there was a span of 3 bases. Germline V lookup: CDR1 SGHAT, CDR2 FQNNGV. This CDR3 is 10 amino acids long. The CDR3 DNA follows: TGTGCCAGCAGCCAAAATGAGCAGTTCTTC. Translating it yields CASSQNEQFF.

Worth noting for this clonotype: Given the absence of the conserved phenylalanine or tryptophan at the CDR3 end, a read error is likely. CDR3 protein: CASSFRGIPHEQYL. Written as DNA, the CDR3 is TGTGCCAGCAGCTTTCGAGGGATTCCCCACGAGCAGTACCTC. The chain combines TRBV5-3 with TRBJ2-7; D is possibly TRBD2 (5 bases). TRBV5-3 is marked as an open reading frame, function uncertain. The CDR3 length is 14 residues.

With respect to this clonotype: This may be a read error, as it is one base from a much larger clone. The chain is built from TRBV3-1 and TRBJ2-3; tentative D call: TRBD1 (6 bases). Germline assignment: CDR1 LGHDT and CDR2 YNNKEL (reference sequence). The CDR3 covers 14 residues. The V end was cut by 5 bases, the J end by 1 base, with 10 bases between. The CDR3 sequence: CASSRGSRTDTQYF. CDR3 DNA sequence: TGTGCCAGCAGCAGGGGGTCTCGCACAGATACGCAGTATTTT.

This clonotype was observed many times. The V and J genes are TRBV7-2 and TRBJ2-7; 8 bases line up with TRBD2. The ends lost 5 bases at V and 3 bases at J; junction bases unmatched: 9. CDR1 and CDR2 (germline): SGHTA, FQGNSA. CDR3 length: 15 residues. The CDR3 region is CASSPSERGYYEQYF. The CDR3 DNA sequence: TGTGCCAGCAGCCCCTCTGAGCGGGGGTACTACGAGCAGTACTTC.

In the case of this clonotype: A much larger clone is a single base away; this may be a read error. The conserved final phenylalanine or tryptophan is absent from the CDR3, which likely points to a read error. The genes are TRBV9 and TRBJ2-3; TRBD2 is a possible D gene (5 bases). Trimming removed 1 base from V and 2 bases from J, with 8 bases in between. The length of the CDR3 is 14 residues. The germline CDR1 and CDR2 sequences are SGDLS and YYNGEE. The CDR3 reads CASSVSDYTDTQYS. The CDR3 DNA follows: TGTGCCAGCAGCGTAAGCGACTACACAGATACGCAGTATTCT.

This clonotype was observed many times. CDR3 loop: CSARDPDRILEDTQYF. CDR3 nucleotide sequence: TGCAGTGCTAGAGATCCAGACAGGATCCTCGAAGATACGCAGTATTTT. The rearrangement links TRBV20-1 to TRBJ2-3; possibly TRBD1 for D (6 bases). This CDR3 contains 16 residues. The germline V gene has CDR1 DFQATT and CDR2 SNEGSKA (reference sequence). Trimming left V 0 bases short and J 5 bases short, with 18 bases between.

This clonotype was seen ten or more times. The chain employs TRBV11-2 and TRBJ2-1, with 8 bases lining up with TRBD1. This CDR3 spans 15 amino acids. The V segment lost 5 bases and the J segment 1 base; nucleotides outside the gene matches: 4. The germline V gene encodes CDR1 SGHAT and CDR2 FQNNGV. The CDR3 DNA reads as TGTGCCAGCAGCCCACAGGGGGAATCCTACAATGAGCAGTTCTTC. Protein sequence: CASSPQGESYNEQFF.

This clonotype has ten or more counts. The V and J genes are TRBV7-9 and TRBJ1-1, with a possible D match to TRBD1 (5 bases). CDR3 length equals 14 residues. From germline, CDR1 is SEHNR and CDR2 FQNEAQ (reference sequence). V was pared by 3 bases and J by 2 bases, with 10 bases between. CDR3 nucleotides: TGTGCCAGCAGCTTCCCACAGGAAAACACTGAAGCTTTCTTT. It encodes CASSFPQENTEAFF.

This clonotype was detected ten times or more. The chain joins TRBV2 to TRBJ1-2; possible D gene TRBD1, 5 bases. The CDR3 length is 15 residues. V was clipped by 4 bases and J by 6 bases, with 18 bases between them. Germline V lookup: CDR1 SNHLY, CDR2 FYNNEI. CDR3 region: CASSGGVAGKHGYTF. The CDR3 DNA sequence: TGTGCCAGCAGTGGTGGTGTGGCAGGGAAGCATGGCTACACCTTC. The complete variable domain, with remaining parts taken from reference TRBV2 and TRBJ1-2, reads EPEVTQTPSHQVTQMGQEVILRCVPISNHLYFYWYRQILGQKVEFLVSFYNNEISEKSEIFDDQFSVERPDGSNFTLKIRSTKLEDSAMYFCASSGGVAGKHGYTFGSGTRLTVV.

For this clonotype: A read error may explain this, as a much larger clone is one base away. V is TRBV19 and J is TRBJ2-7, with 12 positions matching TRBD2. The germline V gene has CDR1 LNHDA and CDR2 SQIVND (reference sequence). The CDR3 is 15 amino acids. CDR3 coding DNA: TGTGCCAGTAGTGCCCAGACTAGCGGGAGCTACGAGCGGTACTTC. Its protein product is CASSAQTSGSYERYF.

This clonotype showed up many times. The chain couples TRBV2 to TRBJ2-4; D is possibly TRBD1 (5 bases). From germline, CDR1 is SNHLY and CDR2 FYNNEI. Trimming left V 3 bases short and J 3 bases short, with 9 bases between. This CDR3 contains 14 residues. CDR3 amino acids: CASSEEGVKNIQYF. The CDR3 nucleotides read TGTGCCAGCAGTGAGGAAGGGGTCAAAAACATTCAGTACTTC.

Details on this clonotype: This may be a read error, as it is one base from a much larger clone. V gene TRBV6-1 combines with J gene TRBJ2-7; 7 bases match TRBD1. The CDR3 is 15 amino acids. Looked up from germline, CDR1 is MNHNS and CDR2 is SASEGT. DNA for the CDR3: TGTGCCAGCAGTATACAGGGCACAGGGGCCTACGAGCGGTACTTC. Encoded protein: CASSIQGTGAYERYF.

This clonotype has a handful of counts. This may arise from a read error, as a much more abundant clone is one base away. The conserved phenylalanine or tryptophan normally closing the CDR3 is absent here, so this likely arose from a read error. The chain has TRBV6-5 and TRBJ2-3; 8 bases match TRBD2. CDR1 and CDR2 from the germline V gene are MNHEY and SVGAGI. The CDR3 extends over 14 amino acids. After removal of 6 bases from V and 3 bases from J, the junction contained 5 bases not matched to a gene. The CDR3 reads CASSQGLDTDTQYL. CDR3 in DNA: TGTGCCAGCAGCCAGGGACTAGATACAGATACGCAGTATCTT.

This clonotype was counted ten times or more. This chain uses TRBV5-6 with TRBJ1-2, with unresolved D. With 7 bases removed from V and 1 base from J, the gap between germline ends came to 11 bases. CDR1 SGHDT and CDR2 YYEEEE come from the germline V gene. The CDR3 spans 13 residues. CDR3 in amino acids: CASREKYNYGYTF. In DNA, the CDR3 is TGTGCCAGCCGTGAGAAGTATAACTATGGCTACACCTTC.

This clonotype was picked up a small number of times. This sequence may be a read error, since a much larger clone differs from it by one base. The chain carries TRBV6-5 and TRBJ1-5; tentatively, D is TRBD1 (6 bases). The end of the DNA is better explained by TRBJ2-3, so the J call may be wrong. The CDR3 runs to 14 residues. From germline, CDR1 is MNHEY and CDR2 SVGAGI. Here the CDR3 reads CASSSGVTNQPQYF. CDR3 coding DNA: TGTGCCAGCAGTTCAGGGGTTACCAATCAGCCCCAGTATTTT.

This clonotype has a handful of counts. A read error may produce the germline difference seen at one junction end. In nucleotides, the CDR3 is TGTGCCAGCAGTGTAATCCACAGGGTTTTTAATTCACCCCTCCGCTTT. Protein: CASSVIHRVFNSPLRF. V and J are TRBV12-3 or TRBV12-4 and TRBJ1-6; D might be TRBD1 (6 bases). This CDR3 contains 16 residues.

Points on this clonotype: Possible read error: a much larger clone is one base away. The V and J genes are TRBV30 and TRBJ2-7, with D perhaps assigned TRBD1 or TRBD2 (5 bases each). Germline CDR1 and CDR2: GTSNPN and SVGIG (reference sequence). The CDR3 runs to 14 residues. The CDR3 sequence: CAWSARGFWDERYF. In nucleotides, the CDR3 is TGTGCCTGGAGTGCGAGGGGCTTTTGGGACGAGCGGTACTTC.

This clonotype showed up many times. The V and J genes are TRBV2 and TRBJ2-2, with D possibly being TRBD1 or TRBD2 (6 bases each). Germline-derived CDR1 and CDR2 are SNHLY and FYNNEI. This CDR3 is built from 15 residues. Trimming cost V 7 bases and J 6 bases, with 18 bases left between them. The CDR3 DNA reads as TGTGCCAGCACGCTATCCGGGGGCCTCCCCGGGGAGCTGTTTTTT. Translated, it gives CASTLSGGLPGELFF.

The chain uses TRBV23-1 and TRBJ1-1; D possibly corresponds to TRBD1 (6 bases). TRBV23-1 belongs to the ORF category, with a function that is uncertain. The CDR3 is made up of 15 amino acids. V lost 0 bases and J 5 bases, leaving 13 bases between the germline ends. The CDR3 is CASSQSEGGGTEAFF. The CDR3 nucleotides read TGCGCCAGCAGTCAATCCGAGGGGGGTGGGACTGAAGCTTTCTTT.

This clonotype was seen a few times. The chain recombines TRBV20-1 with TRBJ1-4, with 8 bases fitting TRBD1. After removal of 0 bases from V and 3 bases from J, the junction contained 6 bases not matched to a gene. Germline CDR1 reads DFQATT; CDR2 reads SNEGSKA (reference sequence). The CDR3 contains 16 residues. The chain's CDR3 is CSARDPGTGPNEKLFF. The DNA for the CDR3 is TGCAGTGCTAGAGATCCCGGGACAGGCCCTAATGAAAAACTGTTTTTT.